This paragraph covers one T cell receptor beta chain sequence. The antigen remains undetermined. The sample originates from a study of cytomegalovirus exposure and HLA in healthy donors. General study results and limits: Under in vitro conditions, three CMV-associated chains were confirmed as specific for CMV antigens. Sequencing probably produced one cluster of sequence variants that were highly shared.

PCR was performed using 60 Vbeta and 13 Jbeta primers. The protocol was immunoSEQ multiplex PCR, while the TCRdb copy is restricted to in-frame clones and leaves out a portion. The sample lists 160,000 or so clones, around 83% occurring once. This CDR3 contains 14 residues. Germline V CDR1 and CDR2: MNHEY, SVGAGI. The source of this sequence is a woman aged 18-30 years in good health and CMV-seronegative. The sequencing sample was made of PBMCs. The gene calls are TRBV6-5 and TRBJ2-5, with D perhaps TRBD2 (6 bases). Gene TRBJ2-7 matches the end of the DNA better, so the J call may be wrong. The CDR3 loop reads CASTFTGGSYEQYF. The CDR3 DNA sequence: TGTGCCAGCACTTTTACCGGGGGATCCTACGAGCAGTACTTC.